This is a list of T cell receptor beta chains from one sample in a study of blood T cell repertoires in COVID-19. Method: immunoSEQ multiplex PCR; TCRdb's copy keeps in-frame clones and lacks some. This sample has about 87,000 clones, with approximately 86% found just once. Sequenced input: peripheral blood. The receptors stem from a woman of 80 years or more with COVID-19, enrolled during active disease. The CDR3 runs from the conserved cysteine through the conserved F or W. A D gene is named only where the DNA matches it firmly. Expanded clones get a size class; other rows say once, few or many, or leave the size out.

V gene: TRBV2
D gene: NA
J gene: TRBJ2-2
clone size: NA
CDR3 DNA: TGTGCCAGCAGAGAATATGGGGGAGGCACCGGGGAGCTGTTTTTT
CDR3 protein: CASREYGGGTGELFF

V gene: TRBV21-1
D gene: NA
J gene: TRBJ2-2
clone size: NA
CDR3 DNA: TGTGCCAGCAGCAGCCGGACAGGGGGCTTGGACACCGGGGAGCTGTTTTTT
CDR3 protein: CASSSRTGGLDTGELFF

V gene: TRBV2
D gene: TRBD1
J gene: TRBJ2-7
clone size: NA
CDR3 DNA: TGTGCCAGCAGTACCCAGGGGGCGGGCGAGCAGTACTTC
CDR3 protein: CASSTQGAGEQYF

V gene: TRBV9
D gene: TRBD1
J gene: TRBJ2-7
clone size: once
CDR3 DNA: TGTGCCAGCAGCATCGGGGACAGGGGAGGATACGAGCAGTACTTC
CDR3 protein: CASSIGDRGGYEQYF

V gene: TRBV18
D gene: TRBD1
J gene: TRBJ1-1
clone size: NA
CDR3 DNA: TGTGCCAGCTCACCCCTAGAAGTCAGGGGGGAAGCTTTCTTT
CDR3 protein: CASSPLEVRGEAFF

V gene: TRBV6-5
D gene: NA
J gene: TRBJ1-2
clone size: NA
CDR3 DNA: TGTGCCAGCAGAAGGGGTTGGGGAGGAGACTATGGCTACACCTTC
CDR3 protein: CASRRGWGGDYGYTF

V gene: TRBV27
D gene: TRBD2
J gene: TRBJ2-3
clone size: NA
CDR3 DNA: TGTGCCAGCAGTTTACTCCTAGCGGGTGATACGCAGTATTTT
CDR3 protein: CASSLLLAGDTQYF

V gene: TRBV2
D gene: NA
J gene: TRBJ2-5
clone size: NA
CDR3 DNA: TGTGCCGGAAGGAGGGACAGCTCGGAAACCCAGTACTTC
CDR3 protein: CAGRRDSSETQYF

V gene: TRBV5-1
D gene: NA
J gene: TRBJ1-2
clone size: once
CDR3 DNA: TGCGCCAGCAGGGACGCGGGGCCCTCCAGCTATGGCTACACCTTC
CDR3 protein: CASRDAGPSSYGYTF

V gene: TRBV6-5
D gene: NA
J gene: TRBJ2-7
clone size: NA
CDR3 DNA: TGTATGTGCAGGGATACGAACGAGCAGTACTTC
CDR3 protein: CMCRDTNEQYF

V gene: TRBV19
D gene: NA
J gene: TRBJ1-1
clone size: NA
CDR3 DNA: TGTGCCAGTATTCTAAACCTCGGGTACACTGAAGCTTTCTTT
CDR3 protein: CASILNLGYTEAFF

V gene: TRBV5-8
D gene: NA
J gene: TRBJ2-7
clone size: NA
CDR3 DNA: TGTGCCAGCAGCCCGGGTGAGTACGAGCAGTACTTC
CDR3 protein: CASSPGEYEQYF

V gene: TRBV7-9
D gene: TRBD1
J gene: TRBJ2-5
clone size: NA
CDR3 DNA: TGTGCCACTCAGAGGGACAGATATCAAGAGACCCAGTACTTC
CDR3 protein: CATQRDRYQETQYF

V gene: TRBV18
D gene: NA
J gene: TRBJ1-5
clone size: NA
CDR3 DNA: TGTGCCAGCTCACCACGGGAGGGGAGCAATCAGCCCCAGCATTTT
CDR3 protein: CASSPREGSNQPQHF

V gene: TRBV7-3
D gene: TRBD2
J gene: TRBJ2-1
clone size: NA
CDR3 DNA: TGTGCCAGCAGCTTAATCCGTAGGACTAGTAGCAATGAGCAGTTCTTC
CDR3 protein: CASSLIRRTSSNEQFF

V gene: TRBV30
D gene: TRBD1
J gene: TRBJ1-3
clone size: NA
CDR3 DNA: TGTGCCTGGACCAAAAGCTGGGACAGGGGTGACACCATATATTTT
CDR3 protein: CAWTKSWDRGDTIYF

V gene: TRBV10-3
D gene: TRBD1
J gene: TRBJ1-1
clone size: once
CDR3 DNA: TGTGCCACCAGAGGGGGCGGGAACACTGAAGCTTTCTTT
CDR3 protein: CATRGGGNTEAFF

V gene: TRBV20-1
D gene: NA
J gene: TRBJ1-3
clone size: few
CDR3 DNA: TGCAGTGCTAGTGGTCAGGGAAACACCATATATTTT
CDR3 protein: CSASGQGNTIYF

V gene: TRBV11-2
D gene: TRBD2
J gene: TRBJ2-3
clone size: NA
CDR3 DNA: TGTGCCAGCAGCGATAGCGGGTTCAGCACAGATACGCAGTATTTT
CDR3 protein: CASSDSGFSTDTQYF

V gene: TRBV15
D gene: TRBD1
J gene: TRBJ1-5
clone size: NA
CDR3 DNA: TGTGCCACCAGCAGATGGACAGGGCTAGGGGAGCCCCAGCATTTT
CDR3 protein: CATSRWTGLGEPQHF

V gene: TRBV28
D gene: TRBD2
J gene: TRBJ2-5
clone size: NA
CDR3 DNA: TGTGCCAGCCATTCTAGCGGGCGCAAACAAGAGACCCAGTACTTC
CDR3 protein: CASHSSGRKQETQYF

V gene: TRBV3-1/TRBV3-2
D gene: NA
J gene: TRBJ1-5
clone size: NA
CDR3 DNA: TGTGCCAGCAGCCAAGCCGGGACAACTATTAACCAGCCCCAGCATTTT
CDR3 protein: CASSQAGTTINQPQHF

V gene: TRBV3-1/TRBV3-2
D gene: TRBD2
J gene: TRBJ2-7
clone size: once
CDR3 DNA: TGTGCCAGCAGCCCAAGACTAGCGGGAGGGGAGCGCGAGCAGTACTTC
CDR3 protein: CASSPRLAGGEREQYF

V gene: TRBV24-1
D gene: TRBD1
J gene: TRBJ2-1
clone size: NA
CDR3 DNA: TGTGCCACCAGTGTTAGGCGACAGGGGAATTCTTATGAGCAGTTCTTC
CDR3 protein: CATSVRRQGNSYEQFF

V gene: TRBV25-1
D gene: TRBD2
J gene: TRBJ2-2
clone size: NA
CDR3 DNA: TGTGCCAGCAGTGACCCTAAGACTAGCGGGACAGACACCGGGGAGCTGTTTTTT
CDR3 protein: CASSDPKTSGTDTGELFF

V gene: TRBV5-1
D gene: NA
J gene: TRBJ1-2
clone size: NA
CDR3 DNA: TGCGCCAGCAGCTTGGACACGAGCGGCGGCTACACCTTC
CDR3 protein: CASSLDTSGGYTF

V gene: TRBV6-5
D gene: NA
J gene: TRBJ2-2
clone size: NA
CDR3 DNA: TGTGCCAGCAGTTATGACGGGAGGAACACCGGGGAGCTGTTTTTT
CDR3 protein: CASSYDGRNTGELFF

V gene: TRBV20-1
D gene: NA
J gene: TRBJ2-7
clone size: few
CDR3 DNA: TGCAGTGCTAGAGATGCCGGGGAGCAGTACTTC
CDR3 protein: CSARDAGEQYF

V gene: TRBV5-1
D gene: TRBD2
J gene: TRBJ2-3
clone size: NA
CDR3 DNA: TGCGCCAGCAGCTTTGCAGGGACTAGCGGGAGGACAAGGACAGATACGCAGTATTTT
CDR3 protein: CASSFAGTSGRTRTDTQYF

V gene: TRBV29-1
D gene: TRBD2
J gene: TRBJ2-7
clone size: NA
CDR3 DNA: TGCAGCGTTGTGGTAGCGGGAACCTACGAGCAGTACTTC
CDR3 protein: CSVVVAGTYEQYF

V gene: TRBV7-6
D gene: NA
J gene: TRBJ2-7
clone size: NA
CDR3 DNA: TGTGCCAGCAGCTTAACGCCGGGTGGGTACGAGCAGTACTTC
CDR3 protein: CASSLTPGGYEQYF

V gene: TRBV4-3
D gene: TRBD1
J gene: TRBJ2-7
clone size: few
CDR3 DNA: TGCGCCAGCAGCCAAGATCTGCCGGCCAGGGGGCTTATCAGCTCCTACGAGCAGTACTTC
CDR3 protein: CASSQDLPARGLISSYEQYF

V gene: TRBV9
D gene: TRBD2
J gene: TRBJ2-1
clone size: once
CDR3 DNA: TGTGCCAGCAGCCTCAGGACTAGCGGGGGGGAGGATGAGCAGTTCTTC
CDR3 protein: CASSLRTSGGEDEQFF

V gene: TRBV7-3
D gene: NA
J gene: TRBJ2-1
clone size: once
CDR3 DNA: TGTGCCAGCAGCTTAACGGTCAGGGCAAATGAGCAGTTCTTC
CDR3 protein: CASSLTVRANEQFF

V gene: TRBV9
D gene: TRBD2
J gene: TRBJ2-1
clone size: NA
CDR3 DNA: TGTGCCAGCAGCGTGCGACTAGCGGGGAACAATGAGCAGTTCTTC
CDR3 protein: CASSVRLAGNNEQFF

V gene: TRBV19
D gene: NA
J gene: TRBJ1-2
clone size: NA
CDR3 DNA: TGTGCCAGTAGTACCCCCTCTGGAGGTAACCGAGGAGATTATGGCTACACCTTC
CDR3 protein: CASSTPSGGNRGDYGYTF

V gene: TRBV5-5
D gene: TRBD1
J gene: TRBJ1-1
clone size: few
CDR3 DNA: TGTGCCAGCAGCTTTGGACGACAGGGCACTGAAGCTTTCTTT
CDR3 protein: CASSFGRQGTEAFF

V gene: TRBV9
D gene: NA
J gene: TRBJ2-3
clone size: NA
CDR3 DNA: TGTGCCAGCAGCTCCCGGACGGCCGACAGGTCCACAGATACGCAGTATTTT
CDR3 protein: CASSSRTADRSTDTQYF

V gene: TRBV7-2
D gene: NA
J gene: TRBJ2-1
clone size: NA
CDR3 DNA: TGTGCCAGCCGCAGAATAGCCGGTATTCTCAATGAGCAGTTCTTC
CDR3 protein: CASRRIAGILNEQFF

V gene: TRBV28
D gene: NA
J gene: TRBJ2-7
clone size: few
CDR3 DNA: TGTGCCAGCAGTACCGTCCAGGGGATTTCATACGAGCAGTACTTC
CDR3 protein: CASSTVQGISYEQYF

V gene: TRBV5-4
D gene: TRBD2
J gene: TRBJ2-7
clone size: NA
CDR3 DNA: TGTGCCAGCAGCTTGGGCCGCCCGAGACTAGCGGGAGTCGAGCAGTACTTC
CDR3 protein: CASSLGRPRLAGVEQYF

V gene: TRBV11-3
D gene: TRBD2
J gene: TRBJ2-1
clone size: NA
CDR3 DNA: TGTGCCAGCAGCTTATTAGCTAGCGGGAGTGAGCAGTTCTTC
CDR3 protein: CASSLLASGSEQFF

V gene: TRBV5-6
D gene: NA
J gene: TRBJ2-6
clone size: NA
CDR3 DNA: TGTGCCAGCAGCCCCGGTCCGGCTGGGGCCAACGTCCTGACTTTC
CDR3 protein: CASSPGPAGANVLTF

V gene: TRBV5-1
D gene: NA
J gene: TRBJ2-7
clone size: NA
CDR3 DNA: TGCGCCAGCAGCCCAGGCTACGAGCAGTACTTC
CDR3 protein: CASSPGYEQYF

V gene: TRBV14
D gene: TRBD2
J gene: TRBJ2-7
clone size: NA
CDR3 DNA: TGTGCCAGCAGCCGAAACCGGATGGCGGGGGATAAGTTCGAGCAGTACTTC
CDR3 protein: CASSRNRMAGDKFEQYF

V gene: TRBV27
D gene: NA
J gene: TRBJ1-1
clone size: few
CDR3 DNA: TGTGCCAGCAGTTTAGGTCCGGGGAGGGGGAACACTGAAGCTTTCTTT
CDR3 protein: CASSLGPGRGNTEAFF

V gene: TRBV5-1
D gene: NA
J gene: TRBJ2-7
clone size: NA
CDR3 DNA: TGCGCCAGCAGTTCTACAGTGACAGGATCCTACGAGCAGTACTTC
CDR3 protein: CASSSTVTGSYEQYF

V gene: TRBV19
D gene: NA
J gene: TRBJ1-4
clone size: NA
CDR3 DNA: TGTGCCAGTAGTATCCGGGGAGGAGTGGAAAAACTGTTTTTT
CDR3 protein: CASSIRGGVEKLFF

V gene: TRBV7-6
D gene: TRBD1
J gene: TRBJ2-7
clone size: NA
CDR3 DNA: TGTGCCAGCAGCCAATGGACAGGGGGCAAGGGCTCCTACGAGCAGTACTTC
CDR3 protein: CASSQWTGGKGSYEQYF

V gene: TRBV28
D gene: TRBD2
J gene: TRBJ2-7
clone size: NA
CDR3 DNA: TGTGCCAGCACCCTGGGGGGGAGCTCCTACGAGCAGTACTTC
CDR3 protein: CASTLGGSSYEQYF

V gene: TRBV18
D gene: NA
J gene: TRBJ2-3
clone size: NA
CDR3 DNA: TGTGCCAGCTCACCATGGCGGGAAGCCACAGATACGCAGTATTTT
CDR3 protein: CASSPWREATDTQYF

V gene: TRBV7-2
D gene: NA
J gene: TRBJ1-5
clone size: NA
CDR3 DNA: TGTGCCAGCAGCCAGTTCGGGTTTTATAGCAATCAGCCCCAGCATTTT
CDR3 protein: CASSQFGFYSNQPQHF

V gene: TRBV18
D gene: NA
J gene: TRBJ2-1
clone size: NA
CDR3 DNA: TGTGCCAGCTCACCGCGGAGGAATGAGCAGTTCTTC
CDR3 protein: CASSPRRNEQFF

V gene: TRBV6-1
D gene: TRBD2
J gene: TRBJ2-7
clone size: few
CDR3 DNA: TGTGCCAGCAGGGAATTCCTAGCGGGGGTCTCCTACGAGCAGTACTTC
CDR3 protein: CASREFLAGVSYEQYF

V gene: TRBV11-1
D gene: TRBD2
J gene: TRBJ2-3
clone size: NA
CDR3 DNA: TGTGCCAGCAGCTTAGCGGCGGGAGCCACAGATACGCAGTATTTT
CDR3 protein: CASSLAAGATDTQYF